This TCR beta chain was retrieved from a study of memory CD4+ T cells and cytomegalovirus serostatus. The sort gate was single viable CD3+CD4+CD8-CD45RO+ cells for memory CD4+ T cells. As for this clone: Its antigen is unknown.

TCRdb's copy holds only in-frame clones and misses some; the assay was immunoSEQ multiplex PCR. The sample lists about 60,000 clones; more than 60% were seen once. The CDR3 spans 16 residues. With 3 bases removed from V and 2 bases from J, the gap between germline ends came to 15 bases. Germline V lookup: CDR1 ENHRY, CDR2 SYGVKD. Study-level points and caveats: Suggested: most of the CMV-linked TCR signature lies in CD4+ memory cells. A US-trained random forest predicted CMV serostatus with median AUC around 0.92.

The sequenced sample consisted of memory CD4+ T cells from blood. The TCR comes from an adult in good health and CMV-seronegative. The V and J genes are TRBV10-3 and TRBJ2-3, with D possibly being TRBD1 or TRBD2 (5 bases each). The CDR3 DNA is TGTGCCATCAGTGAACAACGGGGCGGATTCACAGATACGCAGTATTTT. Its protein is CAISEQRGGFTDTQYF.